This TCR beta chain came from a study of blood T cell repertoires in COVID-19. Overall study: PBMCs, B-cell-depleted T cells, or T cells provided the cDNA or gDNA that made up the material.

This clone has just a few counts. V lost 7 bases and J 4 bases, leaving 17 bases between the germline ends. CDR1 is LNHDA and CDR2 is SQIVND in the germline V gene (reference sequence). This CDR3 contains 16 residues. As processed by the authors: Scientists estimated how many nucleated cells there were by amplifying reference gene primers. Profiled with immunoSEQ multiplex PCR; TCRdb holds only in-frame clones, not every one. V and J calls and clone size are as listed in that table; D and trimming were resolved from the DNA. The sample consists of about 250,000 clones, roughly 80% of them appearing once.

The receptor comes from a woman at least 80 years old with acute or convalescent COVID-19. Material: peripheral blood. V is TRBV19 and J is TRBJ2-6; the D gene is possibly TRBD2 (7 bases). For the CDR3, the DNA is TGTGCCAGTACCACACCGGGGGGCGTAGGGGCCAACGTCCTGACTTTC. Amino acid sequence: CASTTPGGVGANVLTF.